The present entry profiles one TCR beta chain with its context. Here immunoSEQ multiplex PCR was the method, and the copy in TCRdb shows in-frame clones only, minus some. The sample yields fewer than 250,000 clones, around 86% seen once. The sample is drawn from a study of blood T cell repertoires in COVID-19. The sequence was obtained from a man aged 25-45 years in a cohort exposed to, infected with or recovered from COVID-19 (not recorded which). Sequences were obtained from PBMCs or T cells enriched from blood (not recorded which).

The CDR3 DNA is TGTGCCAGCAGCTTGGCGGGTTGGGGACAGCATAACTATGGCTACACCTTC. This gives the protein CASSLAGWGQHNYGYTF. The chain has TRBV11-2 and TRBJ1-2; 7 bases are a match to TRBD1. The germline CDR1 and CDR2 sequences are SGHAT and FQNNGV. Trimming removed 3 bases from V and 1 base from J; junction bases left unmatched: 11. CDR3 length: 17 residues.